The present T cell receptor (beta chain) was sequenced within a study of T cell repertoires in cytomegalovirus infection. In its sample, this clonotype was seen many times. Each CDR3 protein is one row after TCRdb ran MiXCR on the reads. The sample carries roughly 130,000 distinct CDR3 sequences, 8% to 9% recorded once. Sequenced material: PBMCs. The receptor was isolated from a human donor in good health (CMV status not recorded). Some clones in this sample may be carry-over from other donors' samples.

CDR3: CASSYTGLAGAPKFSGELFF. The CDR3 DNA reads TGTGCCAGCAGTTACACGGGACTAGCGGGGGCCCCCAAGTTTTCCGGGGAGCTGTTTTTT. The chain employs TRBV6-5 and TRBJ2-2, with 14 bases lining up with TRBD2. Germline lookup yields CDR1 MNHEY and CDR2 SVGAGI. The ends lost 2 bases at V and 6 bases at J; junction bases unmatched: 14. The CDR3 loop spans 20 amino acids.